This paragraph covers one T cell receptor beta chain sequence. Its antigen is unknown. Time point specified: newly diagnosed GD, antithyroid drugs for less than 3 months. Following extraction of RNA from PBMCs, that RNA was used to make the TCR library. The data belong to a study of regulatory T cells in long-lasting Graves disease. Regarding the study as a whole: Persistent disease samples used TRBV28, TRBJ1-2 and TRBJ2-5 preferentially.

V was cut by 8 bases and J by 8 bases, with 18 bases left in between. CDR1 is DFQATT, CDR2 SNEGSKA, per germline (reference sequence). The CDR3 extends over 12 amino acids. TCR beta libraries were built with iRepertoire HTBI primers and Arm-PCR of CDR3 regions. TCRdb re-analysed the multiplex PCR reads in MiXCR, keeping a single row per CDR3 protein. The table shows around 470,000 distinct CDR3 sequences, with 14% occurring only once. The same data also went into a second study, on T cells in Graves' hyperthyroidism and ophthalmopathy.

V gene TRBV20-1 combines with J gene TRBJ1-2, with a possible D match to TRBD1 (6 bases). Material: peripheral blood mononuclear cells (PBMCs), obtained at new diagnosis, from a patient treated with antithyroid drugs. The sequence came from a woman aged 50 to 65 with Graves disease. CDR3 protein: CSPYRQVWGYTF. CDR3 in DNA: TGCAGTCCTTACCGACAGGTCTGGGGCTACACCTTC.